This T cell receptor (beta chain) was identified in a study of T cell responses to AZD1222 COVID-19 vaccine. Findings and caveats of the study: Baseline serostatus was positive in only a handful of AZD1222 recipients. Vaccine-associated CD4 TCRs spanned spike, dominant at 160-218 and 743-854. Regions left unmutated in variants are reportedly the target of nearly half of spike-specific TCRs. White British people made up most donors, females outnumbered males, and clonal diversity was possibly underestimated.

As concerns this clone: Its antigen is unknown.

This table comes from immunoSEQ multiplex PCR, and its TCRdb copy is limited to in-frame clones, with some not included. The sample shows about 110,000 clones, roughly nine tenths of them seen only once. CDR3 length: 13 amino acids. Germline V gene data show CDR1 as MNHEY and CDR2 as SMNVEV (reference sequence). V trimming: 10 bases; J trimming: 2 bases; junction bases outside the gene matches: 8. The sequencing used peripheral blood, collected on day 0 of AZD1222 vaccination. This receptor was taken from an adult in good health. The rearrangement uses TRBV27 and TRBJ2-7; 7 nucleotides match TRBD2. In nucleotides, the CDR3 is TGTGCCACCTCAGCGGGAACTACCTACGAGCAGTACTTC. This sequence encodes CATSAGTTYEQYF.